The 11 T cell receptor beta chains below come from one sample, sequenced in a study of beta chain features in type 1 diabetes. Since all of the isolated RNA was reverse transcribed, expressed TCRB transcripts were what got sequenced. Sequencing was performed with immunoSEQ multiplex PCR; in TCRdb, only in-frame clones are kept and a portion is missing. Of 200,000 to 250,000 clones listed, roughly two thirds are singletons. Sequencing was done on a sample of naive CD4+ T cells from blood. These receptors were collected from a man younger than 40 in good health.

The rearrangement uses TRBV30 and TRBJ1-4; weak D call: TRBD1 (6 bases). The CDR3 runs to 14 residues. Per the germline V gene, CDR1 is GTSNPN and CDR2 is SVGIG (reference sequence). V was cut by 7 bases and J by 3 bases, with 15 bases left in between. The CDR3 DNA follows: TGTGCCTTGCAGGGGAACACGGCTAATGAAAAACTGTTTTTT. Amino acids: CALQGNTANEKLFF.

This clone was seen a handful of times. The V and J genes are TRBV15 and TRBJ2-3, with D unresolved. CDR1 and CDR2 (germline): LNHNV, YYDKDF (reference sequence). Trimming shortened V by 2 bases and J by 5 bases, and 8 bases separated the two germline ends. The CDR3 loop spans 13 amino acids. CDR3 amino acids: CATSRRYEDTQYF. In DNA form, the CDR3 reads TGTGCCACCAGCAGAAGGTATGAAGATACGCAGTATTTT.

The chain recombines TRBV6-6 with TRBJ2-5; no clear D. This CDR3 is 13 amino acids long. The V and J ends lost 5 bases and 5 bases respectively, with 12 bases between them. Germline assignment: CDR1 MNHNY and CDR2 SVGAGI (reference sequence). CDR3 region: CASSRSGWETQYF. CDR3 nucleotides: TGTGCCAGCAGTCGCTCGGGCTGGGAGACCCAGTACTTC.

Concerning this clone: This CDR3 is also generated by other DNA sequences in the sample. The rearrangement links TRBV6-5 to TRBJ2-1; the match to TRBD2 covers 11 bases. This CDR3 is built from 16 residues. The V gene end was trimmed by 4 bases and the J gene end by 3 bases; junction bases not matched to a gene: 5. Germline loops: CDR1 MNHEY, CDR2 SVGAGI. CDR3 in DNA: TGTGCCAGCAGTTCCTTAGCGGGAGGGTTCTACAATGAGCAGTTCTTC. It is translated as CASSSLAGGFYNEQFF.

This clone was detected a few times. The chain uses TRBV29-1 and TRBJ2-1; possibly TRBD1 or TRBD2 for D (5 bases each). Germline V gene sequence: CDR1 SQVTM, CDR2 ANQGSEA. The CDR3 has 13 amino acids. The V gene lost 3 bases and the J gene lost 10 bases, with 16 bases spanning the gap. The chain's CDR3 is CSVDRSRGGEQFF. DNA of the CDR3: TGCAGCGTTGATCGGTCCCGGGGCGGGGAGCAGTTCTTC.

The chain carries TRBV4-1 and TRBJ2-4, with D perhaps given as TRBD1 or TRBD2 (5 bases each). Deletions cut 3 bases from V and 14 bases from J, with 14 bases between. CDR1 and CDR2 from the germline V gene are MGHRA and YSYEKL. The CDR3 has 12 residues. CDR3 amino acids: CASSQTGTHKYF. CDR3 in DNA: TGCGCCAGCAGCCAGACCGGGACCCATAAGTACTTC.

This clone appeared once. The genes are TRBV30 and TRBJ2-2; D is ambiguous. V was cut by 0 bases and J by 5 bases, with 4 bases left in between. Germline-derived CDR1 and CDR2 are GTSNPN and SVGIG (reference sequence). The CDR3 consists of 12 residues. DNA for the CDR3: TGTGCCTGGAGTGTACTTACCGGGGAGCTGTTTTTT. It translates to CAWSVLTGELFF.

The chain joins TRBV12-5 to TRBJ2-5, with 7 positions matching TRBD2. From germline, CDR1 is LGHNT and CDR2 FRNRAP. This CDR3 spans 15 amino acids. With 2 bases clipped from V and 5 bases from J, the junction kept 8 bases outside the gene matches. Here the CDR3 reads CASGLKTSPVETQYF. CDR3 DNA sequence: TGTGCTAGTGGTTTGAAGACTAGCCCGGTGGAGACCCAGTACTTC.

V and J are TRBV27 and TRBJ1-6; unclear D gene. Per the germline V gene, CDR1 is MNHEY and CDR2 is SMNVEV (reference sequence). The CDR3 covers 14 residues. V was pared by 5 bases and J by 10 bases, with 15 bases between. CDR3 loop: CASSVPRRGSPLHF. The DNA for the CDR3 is TGTGCCAGCAGTGTGCCCAGACGGGGATCACCCCTCCACTTT.

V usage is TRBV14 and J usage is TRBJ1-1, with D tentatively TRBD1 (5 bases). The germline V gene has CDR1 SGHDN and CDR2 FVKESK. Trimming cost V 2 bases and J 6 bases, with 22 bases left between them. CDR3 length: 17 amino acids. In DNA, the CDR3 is TGTGCCAGCAGCCAAACCGGGACCGTAGGTGCGGGGGCTGAAGCTTTCTTT. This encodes CASSQTGTVGAGAEAFF.

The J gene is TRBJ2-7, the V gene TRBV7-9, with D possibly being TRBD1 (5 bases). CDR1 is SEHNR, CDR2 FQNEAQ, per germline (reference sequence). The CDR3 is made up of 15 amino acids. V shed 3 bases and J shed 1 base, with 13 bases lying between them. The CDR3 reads CASSFPGARSYEQYF. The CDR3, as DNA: TGTGCCAGCAGCTTTCCTGGGGCCCGTTCCTACGAGCAGTACTTC.